The rows below give T cell receptor beta chains drawn from one sample of a study of identical twins. TCRdb recomputed calls from the 5' RACE reads with MiXCR, one row per CDR3 protein. This table holds 1,800,000 or so distinct CDR3 sequences, under 35% found once. The sample taken for sequencing was cord blood. All receptors come from a newborn girl in good health. CDR3s include the opening cysteine and the closing phenylalanine or tryptophan. A D gene is named only where the DNA matches it firmly. Expanded clones are given a class, and other clones once, few, many or no size at all.

once	TRBV29-1	TRBJ2-2	NA	CSVNMGSYSGELFF	TGCAGCGTTAATATGGGATCCTACTCCGGGGAGCTGTTTTTT
NA	TRBV9	TRBJ2-7	TRBD2	CASSGRAGGPYNEQYF	TGTGCCAGCAGCGGAAGAGCGGGGGGGCCCTACAATGAGCAGTACTTC
NA	TRBV20-1	TRBJ1-3	NA	CSARQGPGNTIYF	TGCAGTGCTAGACAGGGACCTGGAAACACCATATATTTT
NA	TRBV19	TRBJ2-7	TRBD2	CASTPGLASFEQYF	TGTGCCAGTACCCCAGGACTAGCGTCGTTTGAGCAGTACTTC
NA	TRBV12-3/TRBV12-4	TRBJ1-5	NA	CAGSMTPGSNQPQHF	TGTGCCGGCAGCATGACCCCTGGAAGCAATCAGCCCCAGCATTTT
few	TRBV4-2	TRBJ1-6	NA	CASSQVLGLYNSPLHF	TGTGCCAGCAGCCAAGTCCTCGGACTCTATAATTCACCCCTCCACTTT
NA	TRBV20-1	TRBJ2-3	NA	CSVPSTGTQYF	TGCAGTGTCCCCAGCACAGGTACGCAGTATTTT
NA	TRBV20-1	TRBJ2-1	NA	CSASGTLVRNEQFF	TGCAGTGCTAGCGGGACCCTTGTCCGCAATGAGCAGTTCTTC
once	TRBV5-1	TRBJ2-7	NA	CASRLGRDEQYF	TGCGCCAGCAGATTAGGGCGCGACGAGCAGTACTTC
few	TRBV20-1	TRBJ2-3	TRBD2	CSARVELAKSTDTQYF	TGCAGTGCTAGGGTAGAACTAGCGAAGAGCACAGATACGCAGTATTTT
once	TRBV27	TRBJ1-1	TRBD1	CASSPASTGGTAPAAKAFF	TGTGCCAGCAGTCCTGCATCTACAGGGGGCACCGCCCCAGCCGCGAAAGCTTTCTTT
NA	TRBV29-1	TRBJ1-2	TRBD1	CSVRRDSNYGYTF	TGCAGCGTCCGCCGGGACAGCAACTATGGCTACACCTTC
few	TRBV6-6	TRBJ1-4	NA	CASSYQDRLEKLFF	TGTGCCAGCAGTTACCAAGACAGGTTGGAAAAACTGTTTTTT
few	TRBV20-1	TRBJ1-5	NA	CSARRGAVGQPQHF	TGCAGTGCTAGAAGGGGGGCAGTCGGTCAGCCCCAGCATTTT
NA	TRBV28	TRBJ2-1	NA	CASSFRVQETQFF	TGTGCCAGCAGTTTTCGGGTCCAAGAGACCCAGTTCTTC
once	TRBV10-3	TRBJ2-1	NA	CAISDNYNERFF	TGTGCCATCAGTGATAACTACAATGAGCGGTTCTTC
NA	TRBV27	TRBJ2-1	TRBD1	CASSLTGDLSYNEQFF	TGTGCCAGCAGTTTGACAGGGGACTTATCCTACAATGAGCAGTTCTTC
few	TRBV7-2	TRBJ2-1	TRBD2	CASSLHPGTSGYNEQFF	TGTGCCAGCAGCCTTCATCCCGGGACTAGCGGTTACAATGAGCAGTTCTTC
NA	TRBV20-1	TRBJ2-5	TRBD1	CSAEQGGRYQETRYF	TGCAGTGCTGAACAGGGGGGCCGGTACCAAGAGACCCGGTACTTC
few	TRBV21-1	TRBJ2-5	NA	CAIIQPGLDGTQYF	TGTGCCATTATTCAACCGGGACTAGATGGGACCCAGTACTTC
NA	TRBV11-2	TRBJ1-4	NA	CASRGHARTNEKLFF	TGTGCCAGCAGAGGACATGCCCGAACTAATGAAAAACTGTTTTTT
few	TRBV20-1	TRBJ1-2	NA	CSASLSPANYGYTF	TGCAGTGCTAGTCTGAGCCCAGCTAACTATGGCTACACCTTC
NA	TRBV24-1	TRBJ2-1	TRBD2	CATSDYPAGVTEQFF	TGTGCCACCAGTGATTATCCAGCGGGAGTAACTGAGCAGTTCTTC
few	TRBV19	TRBJ2-1	NA	CASSIGGPSYNEQFF	TGTGCCAGTAGTATAGGTGGCCCATCCTACAATGAGCAGTTCTTC
many	TRBV6-1	TRBJ2-7	TRBD1	CASSERQGSYEQYF	TGTGCCAGCAGTGAGAGACAGGGTTCCTACGAGCAGTACTTC
NA	TRBV29-1	TRBJ1-2	NA	CSVDTGGGYTF	TGCAGCGTTGATACGGGTGGTGGCTACACCTTC
few	TRBV29-1	TRBJ1-2	NA	CSVEGGDYGYTF	TGCAGCGTTGAAGGCGGGGACTATGGCTACACCTTC
few	TRBV18	TRBJ1-1	NA	CASSPWGVNTEAFF	TGTGCCAGCTCACCATGGGGGGTGAACACTGAAGCTTTCTTT
NA	TRBV3-1	TRBJ2-6	TRBD1	CASSQATGYSGANVLTF	TGTGCCAGCAGCCAAGCGACAGGGTACTCTGGGGCCAACGTCCTGACTTTC
NA	TRBV7-9	TRBJ1-2	NA	CASSLSWGNYGYTF	TGTGCCAGCAGCTTGTCGTGGGGTAACTATGGCTACACCTTC
many	TRBV20-1	TRBJ2-7	TRBD2	CSAPVAGFSYEQYF	TGCAGTGCTCCCGTAGCGGGGTTCTCCTACGAGCAGTACTTC
many	TRBV6-6	TRBJ2-1	TRBD2	CASSYSSGGYNEQFF	TGTGCCAGCAGTTACTCTAGCGGGGGGTACAATGAGCAGTTCTTC
NA	TRBV29-1	TRBJ2-7	TRBD2	CSVESRLAVYNEQYF	TGCAGCGTTGAAAGTAGGCTAGCGGTCTACAATGAGCAGTACTTC
NA	TRBV24-1	TRBJ2-3	TRBD1	CATSDLRQGGDTQYF	TGTGCCACCAGTGATTTGAGACAGGGCGGAGATACGCAGTATTTT
once	TRBV25-1	TRBJ1-3	NA	CASTASGNTIYF	TGTGCCAGCACAGCCTCTGGAAACACCATATATTTT
NA	TRBV11-2	TRBJ1-6	NA	CASSSRGGRGNSPLHF	TGTGCCAGCAGCTCTAGAGGGGGTAGAGGCAATTCACCCCTCCACTTT
NA	TRBV2	TRBJ2-6	NA	CASSLRVLSGANVLTF	TGTGCCAGCAGTCTGCGGGTCCTCTCTGGGGCCAACGTCCTGACTTTC
NA	TRBV27	TRBJ2-5	NA	CASSASRVGETQYF	TGTGCCAGCAGTGCAAGCAGGGTCGGGGAGACCCAGTACTTC
NA	TRBV9	TRBJ2-5	NA	CASSVPGWGETQYF	TGTGCCAGCAGCGTTCCAGGATGGGGAGAGACCCAGTACTTC
many	TRBV10-3	TRBJ2-7	TRBD2	CAISDGTRGYEQYF	TGTGCCATCAGTGATGGGACTAGGGGCTACGAGCAGTACTTC
NA	TRBV3-1	TRBJ2-2	TRBD2	CASRRDGTSGYTGELFF	TGTGCCAGCAGACGCGACGGGACTAGCGGCTACACCGGGGAGCTGTTTTTT
few	TRBV12-3/TRBV12-4	TRBJ2-7	TRBD2	CASSSLASGVSYEQYF	TGTGCCAGCAGTTCCCTTGCTAGCGGGGTATCCTACGAGCAGTACTTC
few	TRBV30	TRBJ2-1	TRBD2	CAWAGTGGSRLRSYNEQFF	TGTGCCTGGGCTGGAACGGGGGGGAGTCGACTTCGCTCCTACAATGAGCAGTTCTTC
few	TRBV28	TRBJ2-1	NA	CASSQEARSYNEQFF	TGTGCCAGCAGTCAGGAAGCCCGCTCCTACAATGAGCAGTTCTTC
NA	TRBV20-1	TRBJ2-3	TRBD2	CSARTSGAPTDTQYF	TGCAGTGCCAGGACTAGCGGGGCCCCCACAGATACGCAGTATTTT
few	TRBV20-1	TRBJ1-2	TRBD1	CSASHPGQGFGYGYTF	TGCAGTGCTAGTCACCCGGGACAGGGATTTGGCTATGGCTACACCTTC
few	TRBV12-3/TRBV12-4	TRBJ2-3	NA	CASSLDGSGTDTQYF	TGTGCCAGCAGTTTAGACGGTAGCGGCACAGATACGCAGTATTTT
few	TRBV10-3	TRBJ2-3	NA	CAIGGRETDTQYF	TGTGCCATCGGGGGACGGGAGACAGATACGCAGTATTTT
NA	TRBV27	TRBJ2-7	TRBD1	CASSPIPGTGSSYEQYF	TGTGCCAGCAGTCCGATACCCGGGACAGGGAGCTCCTACGAGCAGTACTTC
many	TRBV3-1	TRBJ2-7	TRBD1	CASSQGTGRYEQYF	TGTGCCAGCAGCCAAGGGACAGGGCGATACGAGCAGTACTTC
NA	TRBV4-2	TRBJ2-4	NA	CASSQDWAVAKNIQYF	TGTGCCAGCAGCCAAGATTGGGCGGTAGCCAAAAACATTCAGTACTTC